These T cell receptor beta chains were read from a single sample in a study of shared clonotypes between healthy human individuals. The table came from immunoSEQ multiplex PCR; TCRdb's copy has only in-frame clones and leaves some out. The sample contains hundreds of thousands of clones, around 74% of which appear only once. The source material was memory CD4+ T cells sorted from blood. The receptors derive from a man aged 25 to 40 in good health. Each CDR3 is given with its conserved first and last residue. D genes are given only for firm matches. A row's size may be missing; if present it is once, few, many or a size class.

>TRBV9|TRBJ1-2|.|13|.
CASSADLRRGYTF
TGTGCCAGCAGTGCCGACCTTCGGCGGGGCTACACCTTC
>TRBV4-2|TRBJ2-7|.|15|once
CASSQGAGSSYEQYF
TGTGCCAGCAGCCAGGGAGCGGGTAGCTCCTACGAGCAGTACTTC
>TRBV7-2|TRBJ1-4|TRBD1|15|.
CASSFNRGLREKLFF
TGTGCCAGCAGCTTTAACAGGGGGCTTCGGGAAAAACTGTTTTTT
>TRBV4-1|TRBJ1-3|.|15|.
CASSQDDRPGNTIYF
TGCGCCAGCAGCCAAGATGACAGGCCGGGAAACACCATATATTTT
>TRBV6-5|TRBJ2-7|.|16|.
CASSYGSPTSSYEQYF
TGTGCCAGCAGTTACGGGTCACCTACTAGCTCCTACGAGCAGTACTTC
>TRBV10-2|TRBJ1-6|.|18|.
CASSQTGESSSYNSPLHF
TGCGCCAGCAGCCAGACCGGGGAAAGCAGCTCCTATAATTCACCCCTCCACTTT
>TRBV18|TRBJ2-7|.|13|.
CASSPGTRNEQYF
TGTGCCAGCTCACCAGGGACTCGGAACGAGCAGTACTTC
>TRBV19|TRBJ1-2|.|13|.
CASDDRRAYGYTF
TGTGCCAGTGACGACAGGAGGGCCTATGGCTACACCTTC
>TRBV6-4|TRBJ1-5|.|13|.
CASSDRPNQPQHF
TGTGCCAGCAGTGACAGGCCTAATCAGCCCCAGCATTTT
>TRBV7-6|TRBJ2-1|TRBD2|17|.
CASSLASGVTSYNEQFF
TGTGCCAGCAGCTTAGCTAGCGGGGTGACCTCCTACAATGAGCAGTTCTTC
>TRBV20-1|TRBJ2-5|.|11|.
CSARIGETQYF
TGCAGTGCTAGGATTGGTGAGACCCAGTACTTC
>TRBV19|TRBJ2-2|.|17|.
CASSMARGFTGTGELFF
TGTGCCAGTAGTATGGCCAGGGGATTTACGGGCACCGGGGAGCTGTTTTTT
>TRBV15|TRBJ1-5|.|14|.
CATSIGGRDQPQHF
TGTGCCACCAGCATAGGAGGGAGGGATCAGCCCCAGCATTTT
>TRBV2|TRBJ1-2|TRBD1|15|.
CASSGVTGGFYGYTF
TGTGCCAGCAGTGGTGTGACAGGGGGCTTCTATGGCTACACCTTC
>TRBV5-1|TRBJ1-1|.|15|many
CASSLDGGVSTEAFF
TGCGCCAGCAGCTTGGATGGGGGAGTAAGCACTGAAGCTTTCTTT
>TRBV6-5|TRBJ1-1|.|11|.
CASRNTGKAFF
TGTGCCAGCAGAAATACAGGGAAAGCTTTCTTT
>TRBV7-8|TRBJ2-7|.|15|.
CASSPSRDRNYEQYF
TGTGCCAGCAGCCCCAGCCGGGACCGTAACTACGAGCAGTACTTC
>TRBV5-5|TRBJ1-1|.|12|.
CASSFGQGKAFF
TGTGCCAGCAGCTTTGGCCAGGGAAAAGCTTTCTTT
>TRBV6-5|TRBJ2-7|.|15|few
CASSYSISPSYEQYF
TGTGCCAGCAGTTACTCGATTAGTCCCTCCTACGAGCAGTACTTC
>TRBV5-1|TRBJ2-4|TRBD2|14|.
CASSLKSGDYIQYF
TGCGCCAGCAGCTTGAAAAGCGGGGATTACATTCAGTACTTC
>TRBV6-1|TRBJ2-7|TRBD2|15|.
CASSLGLAGNYEQYF
TGTGCCAGCAGTTTGGGACTAGCGGGAAACTACGAGCAGTACTTC
>TRBV30|TRBJ1-1|.|13|.
CACHRPGNTEAFF
TGTGCCTGCCACAGGCCGGGAAACACTGAAGCTTTCTTT